The rows below give T cell receptor beta chains drawn from one sample of a study of OX40 agonist ivuxolimab in advanced cancers. Profiling relied on immunoSEQ multiplex PCR, and the TCRdb table lists in-frame clones only, not all of them. Of fewer than 100,000 clones in the sample, nearly 95% are singletons; the top ten hold less than 7%. The sequencing here drew on CD4+ or CD8+ T cells sorted from blood, taken in a trial of the OX40 agonist ivuxolimab. The receptors derive from an adult with an advanced solid tumor such as melanoma, head and neck, liver or kidney cancer. The CDR3 runs from the conserved cysteine through the conserved F or W. D genes are given only for firm matches. Clone size is given for some rows only: seen once, a few or many times, or a class if the clone is expanded.

len: 19; j_gene: TRBJ2-7; v_gene: TRBV1; d_gene: NA; abundance: NA; CDR3nt: TGCACCAGCAGCCAAGCTAGAAAGCCCAAGGACAGGGGGCACTACGAGCAGTACTTC; CDR3aa: CTSSQARKPKDRGHYEQYF
len: 14; j_gene: TRBJ2-7; v_gene: TRBV27; d_gene: TRBD2; abundance: NA; CDR3nt: TGTGCCAGCAGTAAAACGGGACTAGCGTACGAGCAGTACTTC; CDR3aa: CASSKTGLAYEQYF
len: 16; j_gene: TRBJ2-2; v_gene: TRBV2; d_gene: TRBD2; abundance: NA; CDR3nt: TGTGCCAGCAGACCCACTAGCGGGGGGGCCAACGGGGAGCTGTTTTTT; CDR3aa: CASRPTSGGANGELFF
len: 15; j_gene: TRBJ2-7; v_gene: TRBV27; d_gene: TRBD1; abundance: once; CDR3nt: TGTGCCAGCAGTCTGACCCCGGGACAGGTCTACGAGCAGTACTTC; CDR3aa: CASSLTPGQVYEQYF
len: 13; j_gene: TRBJ2-7; v_gene: TRBV10-3; d_gene: NA; abundance: NA; CDR3nt: TGTGCCATCAGTGATTATCAGGGCTACGAGCAGTACTTC; CDR3aa: CAISDYQGYEQYF
len: 17; j_gene: TRBJ2-2; v_gene: TRBV4-1; d_gene: NA; abundance: once; CDR3nt: TGCGCCAGCAGCCAAGATATACCCGGACGGCTTACAGGGGAGCTGTTTTTT; CDR3aa: CASSQDIPGRLTGELFF
len: 20; j_gene: TRBJ2-2; v_gene: TRBV13; d_gene: TRBD2; abundance: once; CDR3nt: TGTGCCAGCAGCTTAGGTCCTACTAGCGGGGGTAAACCGAACACCGGGGAGCTGTTTTTT; CDR3aa: CASSLGPTSGGKPNTGELFF
len: 14; j_gene: TRBJ1-2; v_gene: TRBV6-1; d_gene: TRBD1; abundance: NA; CDR3nt: TGTGCCAGCAGCCTAGACAGGGGGAACTATGGCTACACCTTC; CDR3aa: CASSLDRGNYGYTF
len: 12; j_gene: TRBJ1-5; v_gene: TRBV6-1; d_gene: NA; abundance: few; CDR3nt: TGTGCCAGCAGTGTCGGATTTCAGCCCCAGCATTTT; CDR3aa: CASSVGFQPQHF
len: 13; j_gene: TRBJ2-7; v_gene: TRBV11-2; d_gene: NA; abundance: NA; CDR3nt: TGTGCCAGCAGCTTAAACAGGGTATACGAGCAGTACTTC; CDR3aa: CASSLNRVYEQYF
len: 16; j_gene: TRBJ2-2; v_gene: TRBV19; d_gene: NA; abundance: NA; CDR3nt: TGTGCCAGTAGTATAGGGCTCCCGGTGTACACCGGGGAGCTGTTTTTT; CDR3aa: CASSIGLPVYTGELFF
len: 15; j_gene: TRBJ2-7; v_gene: TRBV19; d_gene: TRBD2; abundance: NA; CDR3nt: TGTGCCAGTAGTTTCTCCGGGACTAGCGGTTACGAGCAGTACTTC; CDR3aa: CASSFSGTSGYEQYF
len: 15; j_gene: TRBJ1-2; v_gene: TRBV2; d_gene: TRBD1; abundance: NA; CDR3nt: TGTGCCAGCAGTGCCTCGGGACAGGCGGAGTATGGCTACACCTTC; CDR3aa: CASSASGQAEYGYTF
len: 17; j_gene: TRBJ1-2; v_gene: TRBV9; d_gene: NA; abundance: NA; CDR3nt: TGTGCCAGCAGCGCAGACCAATATACTGACAGGATCTATGGCTACACCTTC; CDR3aa: CASSADQYTDRIYGYTF
len: 15; j_gene: TRBJ2-7; v_gene: TRBV7-8; d_gene: TRBD1; abundance: once; CDR3nt: TGTGCCAGCATCCCTGCGACAGGGGGACCCTACGAGCAGTACTTC; CDR3aa: CASIPATGGPYEQYF
len: 15; j_gene: TRBJ1-5; v_gene: TRBV19; d_gene: TRBD1; abundance: NA; CDR3nt: TGTGCCAGTACCTCGGACAGGGGTGGCAATCAGCCCCAGCATTTT; CDR3aa: CASTSDRGGNQPQHF
len: 17; j_gene: TRBJ1-6; v_gene: TRBV28; d_gene: NA; abundance: NA; CDR3nt: TGTGCCAGCAGTTTTGGAGGGCTATGGTCCTATAATTCACCCCTCCACTTT; CDR3aa: CASSFGGLWSYNSPLHF
len: 16; j_gene: TRBJ2-1; v_gene: TRBV4-1; d_gene: NA; abundance: NA; CDR3nt: TGCGCCAGCAGCCAAGAGTCGGGGTGGTCCTACAATGAGCAGTTCTTC; CDR3aa: CASSQESGWSYNEQFF
len: 16; j_gene: TRBJ2-7; v_gene: TRBV5-4; d_gene: TRBD2; abundance: NA; CDR3nt: TGTGCCAGCAGCGCCCCGATTGCCGGGGAGGGCTACGAGCAGTACTTC; CDR3aa: CASSAPIAGEGYEQYF
len: 12; j_gene: TRBJ1-1; v_gene: TRBV27; d_gene: NA; abundance: NA; CDR3nt: TGTGCCAGCAGTACCGGGACAACCGGAGCTTTCTTT; CDR3aa: CASSTGTTGAFF
len: 13; j_gene: TRBJ1-2; v_gene: TRBV11-2; d_gene: NA; abundance: NA; CDR3nt: TGTGCCAGCGGGCTCGGGGGGGGCTATGGCTACACCTTC; CDR3aa: CASGLGGGYGYTF
len: 16; j_gene: TRBJ2-3; v_gene: TRBV29-1; d_gene: TRBD1; abundance: NA; CDR3nt: TGCAGCGTTGAACCCTGGGACAGTTCAAGCACAGATACGCAGTATTTT; CDR3aa: CSVEPWDSSSTDTQYF
len: 13; j_gene: TRBJ2-7; v_gene: TRBV19; d_gene: NA; abundance: NA; CDR3nt: TGTGCCAGTAGTGCCGGGAGAACCTACGAGCAGTACTTC; CDR3aa: CASSAGRTYEQYF
len: 19; j_gene: TRBJ2-7; v_gene: TRBV6-8; d_gene: TRBD2; abundance: NA; CDR3nt: TGTGCCAGCAGTCTTTTCCCGGGACTAGCGGGGGAGATCACCTACGAGCAGTACTTC; CDR3aa: CASSLFPGLAGEITYEQYF
len: 14; j_gene: TRBJ2-5; v_gene: TRBV27; d_gene: NA; abundance: NA; CDR3nt: TGTGCCAGCAGTTTCGCAGGGCTCTGGGAGACCCAGTACTTC; CDR3aa: CASSFAGLWETQYF
len: 14; j_gene: TRBJ1-2; v_gene: TRBV9; d_gene: NA; abundance: NA; CDR3nt: TGTGCCAGCAGCCCTGGGGGCGGAGCTTATGGCTACACCTTC; CDR3aa: CASSPGGGAYGYTF
len: 13; j_gene: TRBJ1-2; v_gene: TRBV4-1; d_gene: NA; abundance: NA; CDR3nt: TGCGCCAGCAGCCCAGAGGGCTCCTATGGCTACACCTTC; CDR3aa: CASSPEGSYGYTF
len: 15; j_gene: TRBJ2-7; v_gene: TRBV14; d_gene: TRBD2; abundance: NA; CDR3nt: TGTGCCAGCAGCCACTTGACTAGCGGTCCCTACGAGCAGTACTTC; CDR3aa: CASSHLTSGPYEQYF
len: 13; j_gene: TRBJ1-2; v_gene: TRBV2; d_gene: NA; abundance: NA; CDR3nt: TGTGCCAGCGATCAGGGGAAGTGGTATGGCTACACCTTC; CDR3aa: CASDQGKWYGYTF
len: 13; j_gene: TRBJ2-1; v_gene: TRBV2; d_gene: NA; abundance: NA; CDR3nt: TGTGCCAGCAGTGAGACAAATTACAATGAGCAGTTCTTC; CDR3aa: CASSETNYNEQFF
len: 13; j_gene: TRBJ2-7; v_gene: TRBV2; d_gene: NA; abundance: few; CDR3nt: TGTGCCAGCAGTGAATCCCAGACCTACGAGCAGTACTTC; CDR3aa: CASSESQTYEQYF
len: 11; j_gene: TRBJ1-2; v_gene: TRBV29-1; d_gene: NA; abundance: NA; CDR3nt: NA; CDR3aa: CSVGIGAARFF
len: 13; j_gene: TRBJ1-4; v_gene: TRBV7-6; d_gene: NA; abundance: few; CDR3nt: TGTGCCAGCAGCACTCGGACAGCTGAAAAACTGTTTTTT; CDR3aa: CASSTRTAEKLFF
len: 18; j_gene: TRBJ1-5; v_gene: TRBV28; d_gene: NA; abundance: NA; CDR3nt: TGTGCCAGCAGTTCCACCTGGATCGATCCGGCCAGCAATCAGCCCCAGCATTTT; CDR3aa: CASSSTWIDPASNQPQHF
len: 14; j_gene: TRBJ2-5; v_gene: TRBV9; d_gene: NA; abundance: NA; CDR3nt: TGTGCCAGCAGCCCTAGAGGCTACCAAGAGACCCAGTACTTC; CDR3aa: CASSPRGYQETQYF
len: 15; j_gene: TRBJ2-5; v_gene: TRBV7-9; d_gene: NA; abundance: NA; CDR3nt: TGTGCCAGCAGCTTGAGAACAGGTTTGGGAGAGACCCAGTACTTC; CDR3aa: CASSLRTGLGETQYF
len: 14; j_gene: TRBJ2-7; v_gene: TRBV7-6; d_gene: NA; abundance: once; CDR3nt: TGTGCCAGCAGCACCCCGGACACTTCCTACGAGCAGTACTTC; CDR3aa: CASSTPDTSYEQYF
len: 13; j_gene: TRBJ1-1; v_gene: TRBV25-1; d_gene: NA; abundance: few; CDR3nt: TGTGCCAGCAGTGAAGGTTGGAACACTGAAGCTTTCTTT; CDR3aa: CASSEGWNTEAFF
len: 13; j_gene: TRBJ2-1; v_gene: TRBV28; d_gene: NA; abundance: NA; CDR3nt: TGTGCCAGCAGCGGGGGAGCCTACAATGAGCAGTTCTTC; CDR3aa: CASSGGAYNEQFF
len: 18; j_gene: TRBJ2-1; v_gene: TRBV12-5; d_gene: TRBD2; abundance: NA; CDR3nt: TGTGCTAGTGGTTTGAGGACTAGCGGGTGGGGCTCCTACAATGAGCAGTTCTTC; CDR3aa: CASGLRTSGWGSYNEQFF
len: 15; j_gene: TRBJ1-5; v_gene: TRBV9; d_gene: TRBD1; abundance: NA; CDR3nt: TGTGCCAGCAGCATCGGACAGGGCAACAATCAGCCCCAGCATTTT; CDR3aa: CASSIGQGNNQPQHF
len: 14; j_gene: TRBJ2-5; v_gene: TRBV11-2; d_gene: NA; abundance: NA; CDR3nt: TGTGCCAGCAGCTTAGGGGCGGGGAGGGAGACCCAGTACTTC; CDR3aa: CASSLGAGRETQYF
len: 15; j_gene: TRBJ2-7; v_gene: TRBV27; d_gene: TRBD1; abundance: NA; CDR3nt: TGTGCCAGCAGTTTACACTCAGACAGGGTTTACGAGCAGTACTTC; CDR3aa: CASSLHSDRVYEQYF
len: 15; j_gene: TRBJ1-2; v_gene: TRBV18; d_gene: TRBD1; abundance: NA; CDR3nt: TGTGCCAGCTCACCAGGATGGGGACAGCTCTATGGCTACACCTTC; CDR3aa: CASSPGWGQLYGYTF
len: 15; j_gene: TRBJ2-1; v_gene: TRBV27; d_gene: NA; abundance: once; CDR3nt: TGTGCCAGCAGGGACCTTTTGAGGGCCGCCTATGAGCAGTTCTTC; CDR3aa: CASRDLLRAAYEQFF
len: 14; j_gene: TRBJ1-3; v_gene: TRBV2; d_gene: NA; abundance: NA; CDR3nt: TGTGCCAGCAGCACATCGGGGAGCGGAAACACCATATATTTT; CDR3aa: CASSTSGSGNTIYF
len: 17; j_gene: TRBJ2-1; v_gene: TRBV7-9; d_gene: TRBD2; abundance: few; CDR3nt: TGTGCCAGCAGCTCAAAAATTACCGGGACTAGCGGCAATGAGCAGTTCTTC; CDR3aa: CASSSKITGTSGNEQFF
len: 15; j_gene: TRBJ2-3; v_gene: TRBV7-2; d_gene: TRBD2; abundance: NA; CDR3nt: TGTGCCAGCAGCCCAGGCGGGGGGGCGGCGGATACGCAGTATTTT; CDR3aa: CASSPGGGAADTQYF
len: 18; j_gene: TRBJ2-7; v_gene: TRBV4-1; d_gene: TRBD2; abundance: once; CDR3nt: TGCGCCAGCAGCCAAGAAGCTAGGCTAGCGGACCTTCCACGAGAGCAGTACTTC; CDR3aa: CASSQEARLADLPREQYF
len: 15; j_gene: TRBJ1-6; v_gene: TRBV30; d_gene: NA; abundance: NA; CDR3nt: TGTGCCTGGAGTGAAGGGGCGCGGTATAATTCACCCCTCCACTTT; CDR3aa: CAWSEGARYNSPLHF
len: 15; j_gene: TRBJ1-4; v_gene: TRBV5-1; d_gene: TRBD1; abundance: NA; CDR3nt: TGCGCCAGCAGCTCTCCCGGGACAGGGGGGGAAAAACTGTTTTTT; CDR3aa: CASSSPGTGGEKLFF
len: 13; j_gene: TRBJ2-7; v_gene: TRBV19; d_gene: NA; abundance: NA; CDR3nt: TGTGCCAGTAGTATTGGGATCTCCTACGAGCAGTACTTC; CDR3aa: CASSIGISYEQYF
len: 13; j_gene: TRBJ2-7; v_gene: TRBV27; d_gene: NA; abundance: NA; CDR3nt: TGTGCCAGCAGTTTTTCGGAGCGTAGGGAGCAGTACTTC; CDR3aa: CASSFSERREQYF
len: 13; j_gene: TRBJ2-5; v_gene: TRBV6-5; d_gene: NA; abundance: NA; CDR3nt: TGTGCCAGCACGGGGATCCCCCAAGAGACCCAGTACTTC; CDR3aa: CASTGIPQETQYF
len: 12; j_gene: TRBJ2-3; v_gene: TRBV15; d_gene: NA; abundance: NA; CDR3nt: TGTGCCACCAGGGGGGTCGAGGTTACGCAGTATTTT; CDR3aa: CATRGVEVTQYF
len: 16; j_gene: TRBJ1-2; v_gene: TRBV11-2; d_gene: NA; abundance: NA; CDR3nt: TGTGCCAGCAGCTCCCCCCGTATTGCAGGACGCGATGGCTACACCTTC; CDR3aa: CASSSPRIAGRDGYTF
len: 14; j_gene: TRBJ2-7; v_gene: TRBV5-4; d_gene: TRBD1; abundance: NA; CDR3nt: TGTGCCAGCAGCCCGGGGACAGGAAACTACGAGCAGTACTTC; CDR3aa: CASSPGTGNYEQYF
len: 17; j_gene: TRBJ2-3; v_gene: TRBV4-2; d_gene: TRBD2; abundance: NA; CDR3nt: TGTGCCAGCAGCCAAGATCTTGGCGGGAGGGCTGAGGATACGCAGTATTTT; CDR3aa: CASSQDLGGRAEDTQYF
len: 14; j_gene: TRBJ2-1; v_gene: TRBV6-4; d_gene: TRBD1; abundance: NA; CDR3nt: TGTGCCAGCAGTGTAGGGGGCTCGTACAATGAGCAGTTCTTC; CDR3aa: CASSVGGSYNEQFF
len: 14; j_gene: TRBJ1-3; v_gene: TRBV2; d_gene: NA; abundance: NA; CDR3nt: TGTGCCAGCAGGTTAAAGGACGCTGGAAACACCATATATTTT; CDR3aa: CASRLKDAGNTIYF